Presented here are 14 T cell receptor beta chains from one specimen sequenced in a study of graft-versus-host responses after intestinal transplantation. These receptors have no known antigen. The protocol was immunoSEQ multiplex PCR, while the TCRdb copy is restricted to in-frame clones and leaves out a portion. The table includes 150,000 or so clones, nearly 95% detected once. The sample in question was unstimulated CD4+ T cells sorted from spleen or lymph node cells, obtained before intestinal transplant. These receptors were obtained from a human donor who received an intestinal transplant.

This clone appeared once. The chain uses TRBV30 and TRBJ1-5, with TRBD1 identical over 7 bases. Germline CDR1 and CDR2: GTSNPN and SVGIG (reference sequence). The CDR3 sequence is 13 residues long. V lost 1 base and J lost 5; bases outside the gene matches: 2. DNA of the CDR3: TGTGCCTGGAGTGACAGGGGTGATCAGCCCCAGCATTTT. Translated: CAWSDRGDQPQHF.

The chain carries TRBV9 and TRBJ1-1; no clear D. The V gene lost 0 bases and the J gene lost 3 bases, with 3 bases spanning the gap. This CDR3 comprises 12 residues. The germline V gene encodes CDR1 SGDLS and CDR2 YYNGEE. CDR3 amino acids: CASSVEDTEAFF. In nucleotides, the CDR3 is TGTGCCAGCAGCGTAGAGGACACTGAAGCTTTCTTT.

J is TRBJ2-7 and V is TRBV5-1; no clear D. The V gene's germline CDR1 is SGHRS and CDR2 YFSETQ. The V gene lost 0 bases and the J gene lost 4 bases, with 8 bases spanning the gap. This CDR3 spans 13 amino acids. The CDR3 loop is CASSLEGFYEQYF. The CDR3 region has the DNA TGCGCCAGCAGCTTGGAGGGATTTTACGAGCAGTACTTC.

This rearrangement joins TRBV30 to TRBJ1-6; 10 bases fit TRBD1. J was trimmed by 10 bases and V by 2 bases; bases with no gene match: 5. This CDR3 region has 14 residues. The germline CDR1 and CDR2 sequences are GTSNPN and SVGIG (reference sequence). CDR3 protein: CAWSQTGGASPLHF. In nucleotides, the CDR3 is TGTGCCTGGAGTCAGACAGGGGGCGCATCACCCCTCCACTTT.

This chain uses TRBV5-3 with TRBJ2-1, with TRBD2 matching over 9 bases. TRBV5-3 is an open reading frame whose function is uncertain. The CDR3 loop spans 17 amino acids. The junction had 8 bases not matched to a gene; V was cut back by 0 bases and J by 4 bases. This CDR3 is CARSLAVDSGSYNEQFF. The CDR3 DNA reads as TGTGCCAGAAGCTTGGCCGTTGATAGCGGGAGTTACAATGAGCAGTTCTTC.

The chain employs TRBV5-5 and TRBJ1-2; D is possibly TRBD1 (5 bases). The ends were cut back, 4 bases at V and 3 bases at J, with 22 bases in the middle. Germline V gene lookup returns CDR1 SGHKS and CDR2 YYEKEE (reference sequence). This CDR3 spans 17 amino acids. The CDR3, as DNA: TGTGCCAGCAGCGGAACGCTGGGGGGGGGTTCAGACTATGGCTACACCTTC. Translated, it gives CASSGTLGGGSDYGYTF.

In this sample, this clone turned up once. Distinct nucleotide sequences in the sample also encode this CDR3. The chain has TRBV27 and TRBJ1-1; a possible D gene is TRBD1 (5 bases). Germline V CDR1 and CDR2: MNHEY, SMNVEV (reference sequence). Trimming took off 3 bases at V and 4 bases at J, with 12 bases between the two ends. This CDR3 spans 14 amino acids. Here the CDR3 DNA reads TGTGCCAGCAGTTTGGGACCGGTGGTCACTGAAGCTTTCTTT. It is translated as CASSLGPVVTEAFF.

This clone was counted only a few times. This chain connects TRBV19 to TRBJ1-1; no reliable D call. Per the germline V gene, CDR1 is LNHDA and CDR2 is SQIVND (reference sequence). The CDR3 is 12 residues long. V dropped 7 bases and J dropped 4 bases, with 10 bases sitting between them. CDR3 residues: CASKNPFTEAFF. The CDR3 nucleotides are TGTGCCAGTAAGAACCCCTTCACTGAAGCTTTCTTT.

This chain uses TRBV5-1 with TRBJ1-2; TRBD1 matches at 7 bases. The CDR3 loop spans 16 amino acids. Germline CDR1 is SGHRS and CDR2 is YFSETQ. The CDR3 loop reads CATAPGQSNWGYGYTF. DNA of the CDR3: TGCGCTACAGCCCCGGGACAGTCCAATTGGGGCTATGGCTACACCTTC.

This chain uses TRBV7-2 with TRBJ2-2; 13 nucleotides align to TRBD2. V was pared by 1 base and J by 4 bases, with 0 bases of the junction left unmatched. CDR3 size: 16 residues. Germline V CDR1 and CDR2: SGHTA, FQGNSA. Written as DNA, the CDR3 is TGTGCCAGCAGCTTAGGGACTAGCGGGAGCACCGGGGAGCTGTTTTTT. It translates to CASSLGTSGSTGELFF.

This chain links TRBV30 with TRBJ1-1; 8 bases are shared with TRBD1. V was pared by 4 bases and J by 4 bases, with 11 bases of the junction left unmatched. This CDR3 spans 15 amino acids. CDR1 and CDR2 (germline): GTSNPN, SVGIG (reference sequence). This CDR3 reads CAWTGRYGQGTEAFF. CDR3 nucleotide sequence: TGTGCCTGGACCGGAAGGTACGGACAGGGCACTGAAGCTTTCTTT.

This chain uses TRBV6-5 with TRBJ2-2; 10 bases agree with TRBD2. J lost 6 bases, V lost 6 bases, and 4 bases had no gene match. This CDR3 region has 14 residues. Germline V gene lookup returns CDR1 MNHEY and CDR2 SVGAGI. Here the CDR3 DNA reads TGTGCCAGCAGGGCGGGACTAGCGCCCGGGGAGCTGTTTTTT. It codes for CASRAGLAPGELFF.

V usage is TRBV6-5 and J usage is TRBJ1-1; 8 nucleotides match TRBD1. Germline V gene data show CDR1 as MNHEY and CDR2 as SVGAGI. The CDR3 loop spans 16 amino acids. The V and J ends lost 3 bases and 5 bases, in that order; junction bases with no gene match: 11. The CDR3 here is CASSYGTGGLFTEAFF. The CDR3 DNA is TGTGCCAGCAGTTATGGCACAGGGGGTCTTTTTACTGAAGCTTTCTTT.

The V call is TRBV19, the J call TRBJ2-3; 7 bases fit TRBD2. V shed 3 bases, J shed 1 base, and the junction held 4 bases outside the gene matches. This CDR3 has 15 residues. Germline-derived CDR1 and CDR2 are LNHDA and SQIVND (reference sequence). The CDR3 region is CASSISSGRTDTQYF. The CDR3, as DNA: TGTGCCAGTAGTATTTCTAGCGGCCGCACAGATACGCAGTATTTT.